This section outlines one T cell receptor beta chain sequence together with its context. The entry originates in a study of blood T cell repertoires in COVID-19. About the research overall: Sample material is recorded as cDNA or gDNA derived from T cells, B-cell-depleted T cells, or PBMCs.

Produced via immunoSEQ multiplex PCR; TCRdb's table is partial and in-frame only. The sample comprises roughly 300,000 clones, approximately 88% of which are singletons, and under 8% rests with the top ten. This CDR3 spans 17 amino acids. V lost 0 bases and J lost 2, with 17 bases in between. Germline CDR1 and CDR2: SGHRS and YFSETQ. This TCR came from a young man who had recovered from COVID-19. The specimen sequenced was peripheral blood. V and J are TRBV5-1 and TRBJ2-5; the D gene is possibly TRBD2 (6 bases). The CDR3 region is CASSLAPLAASQETQYF. CDR3 nucleotide sequence: TGCGCCAGCAGCTTGGCCCCTTTAGCGGCATCTCAAGAGACCCAGTACTTC.